This TCR beta chain was recorded in a study of CD8+CD57+ T cells in acquired aplastic anemia. Sequenced patients had shown CD8+CD57+ cell expansion by flow cytometry. This clonotype was recorded many times. TCR beta VDJ and CDR3 profiles were obtained from a genomic DNA template. TCRdb passed the reads through MiXCR, listing each CDR3 protein once. Here the sample spans approximately 57,000 distinct CDR3 sequences, approximately 52% being singletons. The CDR3 consists of 13 residues. CDR1 is MNHEY and CDR2 is SVGEGT in the germline V gene. The V gene lost 2 bases and the J gene lost 7 bases, with 11 bases spanning the gap.

The sample comprised sorted CD4+, CD8+, or CD8+CD57+ T cells (not recorded which) from PBMCs. The genes are TRBV6-2 or TRBV6-3 and TRBJ1-1; D gene uncertain. This receptor was obtained from a human donor with aplastic anemia. CDR3 residues: CASSYTPGLEAFF. DNA for the CDR3: TGTGCCAGCAGTTACACACCGGGTCTTGAAGCTTTCTTT.